The rows below give T cell receptor beta chains drawn from one sample of a study of long-term antiretroviral therapy in people with HIV. Some clones are missing from TCRdb's copy, which holds only in-frame ones; the method was immunoSEQ multiplex PCR. This table has 30,000 to 40,000 clones, roughly 85% appearing once. The material sequenced was unsorted PBMCs, taken around 3.3 years after starting antiretroviral therapy. These receptors came from a man younger than 35 with HIV. Both conserved end residues are part of each CDR3.

TRBV6-4	TRBJ1-1	CASSEGQGSSEAFF
TRBV6-1	TRBJ1-1	CASSRTWDTEAFF
TRBV25-1	TRBJ1-2	CASSPLRGVNIYGYTF
TRBV7-3	TRBJ1-1	CASSLTGTGNTEAFF
TRBV11-2	TRBJ2-7	CASSLGQGVREQYF
TRBV27	TRBJ2-2	CASSGQANTGELFF
TRBV4-1	TRBJ2-1	CASSQVAGGGGNEQFF
TRBV6-6	TRBJ1-2	CASSWDREGAGNGYTF
TRBV6-1	TRBJ2-7	CASSEVPGEGYEQYF
TRBV2	TRBJ2-1	CANTSGPYNEQFF
TRBV7-8	TRBJ1-4	CASSLAWGSNEKLFF
TRBV29-1	TRBJ2-1	CSVVTGTVYNEQFF
TRBV4-1	TRBJ2-7	CASSQEWGSHYEQYF
TRBV19	TRBJ2-7	CASSTDTGSSYEQYF
TRBV7-9	TRBJ2-7	CASSLGASGSYEQYF
TRBV28	TRBJ2-5	CASSANPGKRGETQYF
TRBV6-5	TRBJ1-3	CASSYSGGYSGNTIYF
TRBV7-9	TRBJ1-3	CASSLGGDSTHSPGNTIYF
TRBV9	TRBJ1-2	CASSEPWDRSNYGYTF
TRBV25-1	TRBJ1-1	CASSEALRGGTEAFF
TRBV7-9	TRBJ2-1	CASSPKGPDEQFF
TRBV6-6	TRBJ1-1	CASSPAHRELEAFF